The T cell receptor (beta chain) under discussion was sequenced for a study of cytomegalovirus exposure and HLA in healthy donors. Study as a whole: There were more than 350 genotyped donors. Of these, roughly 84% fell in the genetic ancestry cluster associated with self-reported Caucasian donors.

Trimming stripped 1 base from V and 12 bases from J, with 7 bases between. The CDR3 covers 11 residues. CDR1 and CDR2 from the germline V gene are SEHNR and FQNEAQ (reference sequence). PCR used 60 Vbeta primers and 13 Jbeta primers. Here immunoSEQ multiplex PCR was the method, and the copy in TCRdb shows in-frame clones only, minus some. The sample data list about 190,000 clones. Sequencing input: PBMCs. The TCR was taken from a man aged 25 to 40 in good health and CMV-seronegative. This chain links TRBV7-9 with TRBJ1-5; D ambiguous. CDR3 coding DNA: TGTGCCAGCAGCTTAGGAGGAATCCAGCATTTT. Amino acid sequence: CASSLGGIQHF. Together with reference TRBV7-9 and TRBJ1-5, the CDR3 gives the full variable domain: DTGVSQNPRHKITKRGQNVTFRCDPISEHNRLYWYRQTLGQGPEFLTYFQNEAQLEKSRLLSDRFSAERPKGSFSTLEIQRTEQGDSAMYLCASSLGGIQHFGDGTRLSIL.